The 30 T cell receptor beta chains below were found in one sample sequenced in a study of blood T cells in healthy people across ages. Using a J-beta primer mix together with a sample-barcoded 5' primer, a second PCR was run for roughly 7 to 12 cycles. MiXCR was run by TCRdb on the 5' RACE reads, yielding one entry per CDR3 protein. Seen here are more than 1 million distinct CDR3 sequences, 40% to 45% observed once, and the top ten hold under 20%. Source material: blood. Receptor source: a woman aged 60 to 75 in good health.

This clonotype was recorded a few times. The chain combines TRBV2 with TRBJ1-1, with a weak D call TRBD1 (5 bases). Deletions cut 6 bases from V and 5 bases from J, with 10 bases between. Germline V gene data show CDR1 as SNHLY and CDR2 as FYNNEI. The CDR3 runs 12 residues. The CDR3 DNA sequence: TGTGCCAGCAGGGAGGGGAGTACTGAAGCTTTCTTT. Its protein product is CASREGSTEAFF. Full variable domain (rest looked up from reference TRBV2 and TRBJ1-1): EPEVTQTPSHQVTQMGQEVILRCVPISNHLYFYWYRQILGQKVEFLVSFYNNEISEKSEIFDDQFSVERPDGSNFTLKIRSTKLEDSAMYFCASREGSTEAFFGQGTRLTVV.

This clonotype occurred a few times. The chain recombines TRBV11-2 with TRBJ2-3; 10 bases fit TRBD2. The J segment lost 0 bases and the V segment lost 2 bases, leaving 2 bases of the junction unmatched. This CDR3 is 16 amino acids long. CDR1 is SGHAT and CDR2 is FQNNGV in the germline V gene. The CDR3 reads CASSLFSGGSTDTQYF. The CDR3 DNA is TGTGCCAGCAGCTTATTTAGCGGGGGGAGCACAGATACGCAGTATTTT.

The rearrangement joins TRBV28 to TRBJ2-6, with D possibly matching TRBD1 (6 bases). The CDR3 sequence is 20 residues long. CDR1 is MDHEN and CDR2 is SYDVKM in the germline V gene. Trimming removed 3 bases from V and 0 bases from J, with 21 bases in between. The CDR3 protein is CASSFQWARDTTSGANVLTF. The CDR3 DNA reads TGTGCCAGCAGTTTTCAATGGGCCCGGGACACCACCTCTGGGGCCAACGTCCTGACTTTC.

The chain carries TRBV6-5 and TRBJ2-1; 12 positions agree with TRBD2. The CDR3 is 14 residues long. The germline CDR1 and CDR2 sequences are MNHEY and SVGAGI. V shed 5 bases and J 7 bases; nucleotides not matched to a gene: 3. The CDR3 here is CASSRTSGENEQFF. The CDR3 DNA follows: TGTGCCAGCAGTCGGACTAGCGGGGAGAATGAGCAGTTCTTC.

This clonotype was recorded a few times. V and J are TRBV6-5 and TRBJ2-4; D uncertain. There are 14 residues in the CDR3. The germline CDR1 and CDR2 sequences are MNHEY and SVGAGI. With 7 bases removed from V and 8 bases from J, the gap between germline ends came to 18 bases. CDR3 in amino acids: CASTASQGFDIQYF. The CDR3 DNA is TGTGCCAGCACTGCGTCCCAAGGCTTCGACATTCAGTACTTC.

This clonotype was seen once. This chain links TRBV11-2 with TRBJ2-1; D is uncertain. V was shortened by 1 base and J by 0 bases, with 10 bases between the two germline ends. This CDR3 spans 16 amino acids. From germline, CDR1 is SGHAT and CDR2 FQNNGV. The CDR3 spells CASSLGAGFSYNEQFF. The CDR3 bases are TGTGCCAGCAGCTTAGGTGCCGGGTTCTCCTACAATGAGCAGTTCTTC.

This clonotype occurred once. The rearrangement uses TRBV12-3 or TRBV12-4 and TRBJ2-1; 11 bases align to TRBD1. The V segment lost 5 bases and the J segment 12 bases; nucleotides outside the gene matches: 15. This CDR3 spans 16 amino acids. CDR3 in DNA: TGTGCCAGCAGTACGCCGGGACAGGGGGAATCAGTAGGGCAGTTCTTC. This codes for CASSTPGQGESVGQFF.

The V and J genes are TRBV20-1 and TRBJ2-1; D tentatively reads TRBD1 or TRBD2 (6 bases each). Judging by the DNA end, TRBJ2-7 fits better; the J call may be wrong. The CDR3 totals 20 residues. Germline CDR1 is DFQATT and CDR2 is SNEGSKA (reference sequence). In DNA, the CDR3 is TGCAGTGCTAGAGAACGTAGGGGGGACCCCAGGAAAAGCTCCTACAATGAGCAGTACTTC. Translating it yields CSARERRGDPRKSSYNEQYF.

The chain links TRBV28 to TRBJ2-7; D is undetermined. The V end was cut by 8 bases, the J end by 2 bases, with 16 bases between. The CDR3 loop spans 14 amino acids. Germline V gene data show CDR1 as MDHEN and CDR2 as SYDVKM. The CDR3 sequence: CASAFQYSPYEQYF. The DNA of the CDR3 is TGTGCCAGCGCCTTTCAGTACAGTCCCTACGAGCAGTACTTC.

The chain recombines TRBV29-1 with TRBJ2-7, with 12 bases lining up with TRBD2. There are 15 residues in the CDR3. After removal of 3 bases from V and 3 bases from J, the junction contained 6 bases not matched to a gene. Germline CDR1 SQVTM, CDR2 ANQGSEA. The CDR3: CSVDVTSGSIYEQYF. CDR3 DNA: TGCAGCGTTGATGTGACTAGCGGGAGTATCTACGAGCAGTACTTC.

In its sample, this clonotype was seen a few times. The V gene is TRBV4-2, the J gene TRBJ2-2; tentatively, D is TRBD1 (5 bases). The CDR3 is 16 residues long. Germline V gene lookup returns CDR1 LGHNA and CDR2 YNFKEQ. Trimming removed 0 bases at V and 3 bases at J, with 11 bases between. DNA of the CDR3: TGTGCCAGCAGCCAAGAAGGGGATACCTACACCGGGGAGCTGTTTTTT. This translates into CASSQEGDTYTGELFF.

This chain uses TRBV12-5 with TRBJ2-3; no reliable D call. V lost 7 bases, J lost 0 bases, and 11 bases lay in between. The CDR3 is made up of 14 amino acids. The germline CDR1 and CDR2 sequences are LGHNT and FRNRAP. CDR3 loop: CASALGRSTDTQYF. The CDR3 region has the DNA TGTGCTAGTGCCCTTGGGCGGAGCACAGATACGCAGTATTTT. Drawing the rest from reference TRBV12-5 and TRBJ2-3, the complete variable domain is DARVTQTPRHKVTEMGQEVTMRCQPILGHNTVFWYRQTMMQGLELLAYFRNRAPLDDSGMPKDRFSAEMPDATLATLKIQPSEPRDSAVYFCASALGRSTDTQYFGPGTRLTVL.

The chain has TRBV6-5 and TRBJ2-7; D call uncertain. Trimming left V 0 bases short and J 5 bases short, with 14 bases between. The CDR3 totals 15 residues. The germline V gene has CDR1 MNHEY and CDR2 SVGAGI. This CDR3 is CASSYSFQDLDEQYF. CDR3 nucleotides: TGTGCCAGCAGTTACTCGTTCCAGGATCTCGACGAGCAGTACTTC.

The chain joins TRBV21-1 to TRBJ2-4; TRBD1 was called by the table and not checked on the DNA. TRBV21-1 is a pseudogene locus. The CDR3 sequence is 15 residues long. The CDR3 DNA reads TGTGCCAGCAGCAAACCCGGGACGGAGTTGGACATTCAGTACTTC. This encodes CASSKPGTELDIQYF.

This sequence joins TRBV5-1 and TRBJ2-5, with D perhaps TRBD1 or TRBD2 (5 bases each). The CDR3 is made up of 13 amino acids. Germline values: CDR1 SGHRS, CDR2 YFSETQ. The V end was cut by 5 bases, the J end by 11 bases, with 19 bases between. The CDR3 bases are TGCGCCAGCAGTCGGGGCCCTGACAATGAGCAGTACTTC. This translates into CASSRGPDNEQYF.

The rearrangement links TRBV28 to TRBJ2-1; 14 positions match TRBD2. Germline loops: CDR1 MDHEN, CDR2 SYDVKM. The CDR3 has 16 residues. After removal of 5 bases from V and 8 bases from J, the junction contained 8 bases not matched to a gene. The CDR3 DNA sequence: TGTGCCAGCAGTACTGGGACTAGCGGGAGTGGATATGAGCAGTTCTTC. It translates to CASSTGTSGSGYEQFF.

V usage is TRBV10-3 and J usage is TRBJ1-6, with D hard to call. The germline gives CDR1 ENHRY, CDR2 SYGVKD. V lost 2 bases, J lost 10 bases, and 9 bases lay in between. CDR3 size: 13 residues. CDR3: CAISEKGTSPLHF. CDR3 bases: TGTGCCATCAGTGAGAAGGGAACCTCACCCCTCCACTTT.

This clonotype has just a few counts. The J gene is TRBJ2-5, the V gene TRBV20-1; the D gene is possibly TRBD1 (5 bases). This CDR3 comprises 12 residues. V was pared by 2 bases and J by 11 bases, with 15 bases between. Germline V gives CDR1 DFQATT, CDR2 SNEGSKA (reference sequence). The CDR3 loop is CSARRQGSLQYF. CDR3 coding DNA: TGCAGTGCTAGAAGGCAGGGATCCCTGCAGTACTTC.

This chain links TRBV14 with TRBJ2-3; 7 bases align to TRBD1. Per germline, CDR1 SGHDN and CDR2 FVKESK. This CDR3 comprises 15 residues. The CDR3 loop reads CANSRQTGFTDTQYF. In DNA, the CDR3 is TGTGCTAACAGCCGACAGACAGGGTTCACAGATACGCAGTATTTT.

This clonotype was counted a few times. The V call is TRBV20-1, the J call TRBJ2-7; possibly TRBD1 or TRBD2 for D (5 bases each). CDR3 length: 13 residues. CDR1 and CDR2 (germline): DFQATT, SNEGSKA (reference sequence). V lost 3 bases, J lost 0 bases, and 9 bases lay in between. The CDR3 loop is CSARGPSSYEQYF. CDR3 coding DNA: TGCAGTGCTAGGGGACCCAGCTCCTACGAGCAGTACTTC.

This clonotype has more than one count but fewer than ten. The V gene is TRBV5-1, the J gene TRBJ2-2; D uncertain. CDR3 length: 17 amino acids. CDR1 and CDR2 from the germline V gene are SGHRS and YFSETQ. Trimming cost V 0 bases and J 2 bases, with 14 bases left between them. This chain's CDR3 is CASSLAGEVSNTGELFF. CDR3 DNA: TGCGCCAGCAGCTTGGCCGGTGAGGTGTCTAACACCGGGGAGCTGTTTTTT. The variable domain in full, completed from reference TRBV5-1 and TRBJ2-2, reads KAGVTQTPRYLIKTRGQQVTLSCSPISGHRSVSWYQQTPGQGLQFLFEYFSETQRNKGNFPGRFSGRQFSNSRSEMNVSTLELGDSALYLCASSLAGEVSNTGELFFGEGSRLTVL.

This clonotype turned up a few times. The chain combines TRBV28 with TRBJ2-1; 10 bases line up with TRBD1. Unmatched junction bases numbered 10, after V lost 5 bases and J lost 9 bases. The CDR3 spans 15 residues. The V gene's germline CDR1 is MDHEN and CDR2 SYDVKM. CDR3 in amino acids: CASSPRGQGLGEQFF. The CDR3 bases are TGTGCCAGCAGTCCCCGGGGACAGGGGTTGGGTGAGCAGTTCTTC.

The genes are TRBV21-1 and TRBJ2-3; no DNA check was done on the table's D call, TRBD2. TRBV21-1 is classified as a pseudogene. The CDR3 runs 21 residues. CDR3 nucleotide sequence: TGTGCCAGCAGCAAAGCGCCGTTTCGGGGGACTAGCGGGAGGGGCACAGATACGCAGTATTTT. Protein sequence: CASSKAPFRGTSGRGTDTQYF.

The genes are TRBV27 and TRBJ2-7; D is uncertain. Germline CDR1 and CDR2: MNHEY and SMNVEV (reference sequence). CDR3 length: 14 amino acids. V was shortened by 2 bases and J by 2 bases, with 10 bases between the two germline ends. CDR3 loop: CASSLSAGPYEQYF. The CDR3 coding sequence is TGTGCCAGCAGTTTAAGTGCAGGCCCCTACGAGCAGTACTTC.

This chain joins TRBV27 and TRBJ1-2, with 10 positions matching TRBD1. This CDR3 has 15 amino acids. Trimming removed 0 bases from V and 7 bases from J; junction bases left unmatched: 5. Looked up from germline, CDR1 is MNHEY and CDR2 is SMNVEV (reference sequence). The DNA for the CDR3 is TGTGCCAGCAGTTTATCGAGGACAGGGGGTGTTGGCTACACCTTC. This codes for CASSLSRTGGVGYTF.

The chain employs TRBV24-1 and TRBJ2-5; 9 positions match TRBD1. The V gene end was trimmed by 4 bases and the J gene end by 5 bases; junction bases not matched to a gene: 7. CDR3 length: 15 residues. In germline, CDR1 is KGHDR, CDR2 SFDVKD. CDR3 coding DNA: TGTGCCACCAGTGAGACCGGGACAGGGAGGGAGACCCAGTACTTC. Amino acid sequence: CATSETGTGRETQYF.

V and J are TRBV3-1 and TRBJ1-2; no definite D call. CDR3 size: 12 residues. The germline V and J ends were trimmed by 0 bases and 7 bases, with 6 bases remaining between them. Looked up from germline, CDR1 is LGHDT and CDR2 is YNNKEL (reference sequence). CDR3 bases: TGTGCCAGCAGCCAAGAGAGGAGTGGCTACACCTTC. It specifies CASSQERSGYTF.

The rearrangement uses TRBV20-1 and TRBJ1-4, with 7 bases lining up with TRBD1. Germline V gene data show CDR1 as DFQATT and CDR2 as SNEGSKA (reference sequence). The CDR3 spans 13 residues. J gave up 8 bases and V 0 bases, and 3 bases lay outside the gene matches. The CDR3 region is CSARDAGQEKLFF. CDR3 nucleotide sequence: TGCAGTGCTAGAGATGCGGGACAGGAAAAACTGTTTTTT.

This chain uses TRBV5-1 with TRBJ2-1; maybe TRBD2 (6 bases). Between the trimmed V and J ends, which lost 4 bases and 4 bases, there was a span of 15 bases. The CDR3 runs 15 residues. Germline loops: CDR1 SGHRS, CDR2 YFSETQ. The CDR3: CASSDTGTPYNEQFF. The CDR3 DNA sequence: TGCGCCAGCAGCGACACCGGGACTCCTTACAATGAGCAGTTCTTC.

J is TRBJ1-5 and V is TRBV30; 8 nucleotides match TRBD1. The CDR3 spans 14 residues. Germline CDR1 and CDR2: GTSNPN and SVGIG (reference sequence). V shed 0 bases, J shed 4 bases, and the junction held 2 bases outside the gene matches. CDR3 bases: TGTGCCTGGAGTGTAGGACAGGGTAATCAGCCCCAGCATTTT. Residues: CAWSVGQGNQPQHF.